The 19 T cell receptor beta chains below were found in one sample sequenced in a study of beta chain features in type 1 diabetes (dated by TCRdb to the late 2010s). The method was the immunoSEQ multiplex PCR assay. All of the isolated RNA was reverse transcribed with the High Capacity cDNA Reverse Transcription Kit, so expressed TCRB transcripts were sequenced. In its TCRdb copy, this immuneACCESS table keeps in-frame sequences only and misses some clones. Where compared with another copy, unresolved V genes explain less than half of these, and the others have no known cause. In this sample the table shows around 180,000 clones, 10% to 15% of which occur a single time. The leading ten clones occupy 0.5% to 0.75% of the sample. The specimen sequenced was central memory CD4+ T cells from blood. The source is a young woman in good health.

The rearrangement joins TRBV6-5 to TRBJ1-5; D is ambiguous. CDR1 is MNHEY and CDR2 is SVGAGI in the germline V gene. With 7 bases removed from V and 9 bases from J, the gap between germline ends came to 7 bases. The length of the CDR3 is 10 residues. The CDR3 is CASIQWPQHF. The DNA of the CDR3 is TGTGCCAGCATCCAATGGCCCCAGCATTTT.

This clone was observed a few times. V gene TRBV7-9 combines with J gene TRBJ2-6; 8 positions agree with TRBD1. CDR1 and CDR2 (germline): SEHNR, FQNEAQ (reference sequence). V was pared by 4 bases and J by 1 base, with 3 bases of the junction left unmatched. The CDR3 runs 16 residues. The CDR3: CASSSGQASGANVLTF. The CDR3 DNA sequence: TGTGCCAGCAGCTCGGGACAGGCGTCTGGGGCCAACGTCCTGACTTTC.

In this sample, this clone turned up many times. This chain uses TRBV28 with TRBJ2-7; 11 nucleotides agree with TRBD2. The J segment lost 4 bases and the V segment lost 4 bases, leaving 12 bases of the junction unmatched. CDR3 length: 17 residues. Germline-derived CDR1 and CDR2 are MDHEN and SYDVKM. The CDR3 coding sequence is TGTGCCAGCAGTTCAAGGGCTAGCGGGAGGTGGAGATACGAGCAGTACTTC. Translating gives CASSSRASGRWRYEQYF.

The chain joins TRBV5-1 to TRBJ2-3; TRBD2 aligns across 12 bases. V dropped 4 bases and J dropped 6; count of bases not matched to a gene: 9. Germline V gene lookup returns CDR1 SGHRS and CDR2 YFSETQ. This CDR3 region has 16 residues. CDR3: CASSELAGGTLDTQYF. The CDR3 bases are TGCGCCAGCAGCGAACTAGCGGGAGGCACGTTGGATACGCAGTATTTT.

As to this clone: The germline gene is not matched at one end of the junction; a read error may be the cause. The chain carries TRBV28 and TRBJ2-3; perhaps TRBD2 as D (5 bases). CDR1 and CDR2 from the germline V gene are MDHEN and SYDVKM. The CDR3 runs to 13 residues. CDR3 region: CASSPPGPIRGIF. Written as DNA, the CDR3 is TGTGCCAGCAGTCCCCCCGGGCCCATACGGGGTATTTTT.

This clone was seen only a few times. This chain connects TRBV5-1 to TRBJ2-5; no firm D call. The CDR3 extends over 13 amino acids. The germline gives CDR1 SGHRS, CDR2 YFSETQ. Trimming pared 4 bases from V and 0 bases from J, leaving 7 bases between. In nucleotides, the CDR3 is TGCGCCAGCAGCCCCCGGTACCAAGAGACCCAGTACTTC. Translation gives CASSPRYQETQYF. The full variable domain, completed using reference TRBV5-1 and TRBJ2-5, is KAGVTQTPRYLIKTRGQQVTLSCSPISGHRSVSWYQQTPGQGLQFLFEYFSETQRNKGNFPGRFSGRQFSNSRSEMNVSTLELGDSALYLCASSPRYQETQYFGPGTRLLVL.

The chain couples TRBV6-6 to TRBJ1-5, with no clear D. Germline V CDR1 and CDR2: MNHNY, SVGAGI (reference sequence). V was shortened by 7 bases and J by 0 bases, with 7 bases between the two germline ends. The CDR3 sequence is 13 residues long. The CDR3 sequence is CASKTPSNQPQHF. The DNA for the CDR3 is TGTGCCAGCAAAACACCTAGCAATCAGCCCCAGCATTTT.

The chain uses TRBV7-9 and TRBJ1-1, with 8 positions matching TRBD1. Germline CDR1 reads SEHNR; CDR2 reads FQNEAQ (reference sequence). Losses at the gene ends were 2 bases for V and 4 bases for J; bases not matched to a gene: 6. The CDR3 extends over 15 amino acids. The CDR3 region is CASSLLGTGSTEAFF. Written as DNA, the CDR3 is TGTGCCAGCAGCTTATTAGGGACAGGCAGCACTGAAGCTTTCTTT.

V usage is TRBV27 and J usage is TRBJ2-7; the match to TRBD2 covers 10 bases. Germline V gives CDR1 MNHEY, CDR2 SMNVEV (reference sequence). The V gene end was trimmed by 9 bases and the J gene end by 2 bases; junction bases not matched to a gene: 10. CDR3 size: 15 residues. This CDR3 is CASRNGLAVTYEQYF. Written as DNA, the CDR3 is TGTGCCAGTAGAAACGGACTAGCGGTGACCTACGAGCAGTACTTC.

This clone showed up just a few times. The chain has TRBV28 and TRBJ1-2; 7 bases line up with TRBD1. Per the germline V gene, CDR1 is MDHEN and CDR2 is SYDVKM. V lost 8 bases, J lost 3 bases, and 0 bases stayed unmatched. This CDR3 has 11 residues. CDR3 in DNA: TGTGCCAGCCAGGGGGACTATGGCTACACCTTC. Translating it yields CASQGDYGYTF.

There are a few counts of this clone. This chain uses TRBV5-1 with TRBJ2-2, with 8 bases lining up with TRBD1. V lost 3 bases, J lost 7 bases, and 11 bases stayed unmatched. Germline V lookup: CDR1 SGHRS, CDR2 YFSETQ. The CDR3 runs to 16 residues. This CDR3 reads CASSSRDRIVGGELFF. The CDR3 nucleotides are TGCGCCAGCAGCTCGCGGGACAGGATAGTCGGCGGGGAGCTGTTTTTT.

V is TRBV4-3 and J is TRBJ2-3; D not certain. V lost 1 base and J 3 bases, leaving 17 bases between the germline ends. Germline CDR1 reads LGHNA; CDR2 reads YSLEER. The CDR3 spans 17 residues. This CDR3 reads CASSQGFTGQMTDTQYF. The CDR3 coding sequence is TGCGCCAGCAGCCAAGGGTTCACGGGTCAGATGACAGATACGCAGTATTTT.

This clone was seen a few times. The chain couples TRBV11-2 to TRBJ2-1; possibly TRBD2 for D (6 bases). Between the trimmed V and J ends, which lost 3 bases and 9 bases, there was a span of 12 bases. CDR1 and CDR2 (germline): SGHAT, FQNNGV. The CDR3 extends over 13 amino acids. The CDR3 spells CASSFRPSAEQFF. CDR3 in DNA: TGTGCCAGCAGCTTCCGACCTAGCGCTGAGCAGTTCTTC. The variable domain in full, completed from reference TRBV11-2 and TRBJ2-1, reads EAGVAQSPRYKIIEKRQSVAFWCNPISGHATLYWYQQILGQGPKLLIQFQNNGVVDDSQLPKDRFSAERLKGVDSTLKIQPAKLEDSAVYLCASSFRPSAEQFFGPGTRLTVL.

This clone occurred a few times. CDR3 nucleotides: TGTGCCAGCAAGGGACAGGGGTTTCACGAGCAGTACTTC. Its protein product is CASKGQGFHEQYF. The chain has TRBV2 and TRBJ2-7, with TRBD1 matching 10 bases. With V trimmed by 7 bases and J by 5 bases, 5 bases remained unmatched. Germline V gives CDR1 SNHLY, CDR2 FYNNEI. The CDR3 sequence is 13 residues long.

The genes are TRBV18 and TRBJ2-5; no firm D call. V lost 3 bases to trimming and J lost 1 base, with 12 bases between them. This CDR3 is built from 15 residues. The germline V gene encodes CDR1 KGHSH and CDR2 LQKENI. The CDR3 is CASSPAIRSQETQYF. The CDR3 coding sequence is TGTGCCAGCTCACCGGCGATCAGGTCCCAAGAGACCCAGTACTTC.

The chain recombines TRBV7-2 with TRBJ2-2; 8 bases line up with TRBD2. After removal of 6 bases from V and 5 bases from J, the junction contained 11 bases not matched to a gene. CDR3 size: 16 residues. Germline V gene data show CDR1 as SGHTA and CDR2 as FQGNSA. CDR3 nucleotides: TGTGCCAGCAGGCGTACTAGCGGAGGAGGGACCGGGGAGCTGTTTTTT. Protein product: CASRRTSGGGTGELFF.

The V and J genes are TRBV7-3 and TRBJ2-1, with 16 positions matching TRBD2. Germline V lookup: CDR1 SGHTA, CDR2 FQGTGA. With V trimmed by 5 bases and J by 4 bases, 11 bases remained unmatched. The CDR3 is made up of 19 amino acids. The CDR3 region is CASSQYSPGLAGGYNEQFF. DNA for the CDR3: TGTGCCAGCAGCCAGTACAGTCCGGGACTAGCGGGAGGGTACAATGAGCAGTTCTTC. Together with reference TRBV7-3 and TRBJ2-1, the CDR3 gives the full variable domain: GAGVSQTPSNKVTEKGKYVELRCDPISGHTALYWYRQSLGQGPEFLIYFQGTGAADDSGLPNDRFFAVRPEGSVSTLKIQRTERGDSAVYLCASSQYSPGLAGGYNEQFFGPGTRLTVL.

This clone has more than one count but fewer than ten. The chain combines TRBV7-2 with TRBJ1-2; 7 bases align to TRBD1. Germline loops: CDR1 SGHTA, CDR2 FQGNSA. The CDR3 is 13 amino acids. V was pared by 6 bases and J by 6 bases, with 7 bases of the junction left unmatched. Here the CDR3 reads CASRESGTDGYTF. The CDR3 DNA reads TGTGCCAGCAGGGAGTCCGGGACAGATGGCTACACCTTC.

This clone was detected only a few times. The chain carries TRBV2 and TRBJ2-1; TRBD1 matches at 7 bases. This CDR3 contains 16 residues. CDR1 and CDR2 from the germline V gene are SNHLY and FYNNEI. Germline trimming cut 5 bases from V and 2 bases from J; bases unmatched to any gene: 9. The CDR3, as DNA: TGTGCCAGCAGTACACGACAGGGTGGAGCCTACAATGAGCAGTTCTTC. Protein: CASSTRQGGAYNEQFF.